The clone carrying this T cell receptor beta chain came up a few times. Its antigen is unknown. The record originates from a study of T cell repertoires in cytomegalovirus infection. Study in general: It can be stated that public TCR beta signatures indicated CMV infection as well as a matching HLA type.

CDR1 is SNHLY and CDR2 is FYNNEI in the germline V gene. There are 15 residues in the CDR3. Trimming left V 7 bases short and J 0 bases short, with 13 bases between. MiXCR was run by TCRdb on the reads, yielding one entry per CDR3 protein. The top ten clones hold under 8.5% of a sample with under 800,000 distinct CDR3 sequences, roughly 26% of them seen once. The study, taken as a whole, reports: CMV carriers having the relevant HLA were flagged by cumulative public TCR beta family frequency. The ex vivo response was dominated by HLA-C-restricted CMV-specific TCR beta clonotypes.

The rearrangement joins TRBV2 to TRBJ2-1; tentative D call: TRBD2 (7 bases). Sequencing was carried out using CD8+ T cells from PBMCs. The receptor was derived from a human donor in good health (CMV status not recorded). Some clones in this sample may be carry-over from other donors' samples. CDR3 sequence reads: CASKGGGGSYNEQFF. DNA for the CDR3: TGTGCCAGCAAGGGGGGGGGAGGCTCCTACAATGAGCAGTTCTTC.